The 15 T cell receptor beta chains in this list originate from one sample, sequenced in a study of blood T cell repertoires in COVID-19. The method was immunoSEQ multiplex PCR; TCRdb's version includes in-frame clones alone and lacks a portion of them. The sample has 130,000 or so clones, under 90% seen once. What was sequenced was PBMCs or T cells enriched from blood (not recorded which). These receptors came from a man aged 35 to 55 with acute COVID-19.

This clone was counted only a few times. CDR3 loop: CASSQPPTSDTQYF. CDR3 bases: TGTGCCAGCAGCCAACCCCCCACATCAGATACGCAGTATTTT. The chain uses TRBV7-3 and TRBJ2-3; D not resolved. Germline lookup yields CDR1 SGHTA and CDR2 FQGTGA. V shed 5 bases and J shed 4 bases, with 13 bases lying between them. The CDR3 covers 14 residues.

V and J are TRBV3-1 (or the pseudogene TRBV3-2) and TRBJ2-3, with D maybe TRBD2 (6 bases). Trimming removed 1 base at V and 1 base at J, with 12 bases between. Germline values: CDR1 LGHDT, CDR2 YNNKEL (reference sequence). This CDR3 region has 16 residues. The CDR3 reads CASSQGAGGGTDTQYF. In nucleotides, the CDR3 is TGTGCCAGCAGCCAAGGGGCTGGAGGGGGCACAGATACGCAGTATTTT.

The sample holds a few counts of this clone. The chain is built from TRBV5-4 and TRBJ2-2; no definite D call. This CDR3 has 16 amino acids. V was pared by 4 bases and J by 0 bases, with 13 bases between. CDR1 SGHNT and CDR2 YYREEE come from the germline V gene (reference sequence). The chain's CDR3 is CASSLTGFSNTGELFF. The DNA for the CDR3 is TGTGCCAGCAGCCTGACGGGTTTTTCGAACACCGGGGAGCTGTTTTTT. Filled out from reference TRBV5-4 and TRBJ2-2, the complete variable domain reads ETGVTQSPTHLIKTRGQQVTLRCSSQSGHNTVSWYQQALGQGPQFIFQYYREEENGRGNFPPRFSGLQFPNYSSELNVNALELDDSALYLCASSLTGFSNTGELFFGEGSRLTVL.

The chain joins TRBV6-5 to TRBJ1-1; tentative D call: TRBD1 (5 bases). This CDR3 is built from 15 residues. The ends were cut back, 0 bases at V and 4 bases at J, with 12 bases in the middle. The germline V gene encodes CDR1 MNHEY and CDR2 SVGAGI. The CDR3 sequence is CASSYSQGASTEAFF. As DNA, the CDR3 is TGTGCCAGCAGTTACTCGCAGGGCGCGAGCACTGAAGCTTTCTTT.

The V gene is TRBV11-2, the J gene TRBJ2-7, with 8 nucleotides matching TRBD2. The germline CDR1 and CDR2 sequences are SGHAT and FQNNGV. The CDR3 has 14 amino acids. The junction had 3 bases not matched to a gene; V was cut back by 5 bases and J by 0 bases. The CDR3 loop reads CASSVSGTSYEQYF. The CDR3 coding sequence is TGTGCCAGCAGCGTTAGCGGGACCTCCTACGAGCAGTACTTC. The full variable domain, completed using reference TRBV11-2 and TRBJ2-7, is EAGVAQSPRYKIIEKRQSVAFWCNPISGHATLYWYQQILGQGPKLLIQFQNNGVVDDSQLPKDRFSAERLKGVDSTLKIQPAKLEDSAVYLCASSVSGTSYEQYFGPGTRLTVT.

V and J are TRBV28 and TRBJ2-7; 11 bases align to TRBD1. Germline V gene sequence: CDR1 MDHEN, CDR2 SYDVKM. The V gene end was trimmed by 2 bases and the J gene end by 3 bases; junction bases not matched to a gene: 0. This CDR3 is 14 amino acids long. The CDR3 region is CASSLGTGGYEQYF. CDR3 nucleotide sequence: TGTGCCAGCAGTTTAGGGACAGGGGGCTACGAGCAGTACTTC.

J is TRBJ2-4 and V is TRBV19; the D gene is possibly TRBD2 (6 bases). This CDR3 spans 16 amino acids. Deletions cut 1 base from V and 0 bases from J, with 10 bases between. Germline V gives CDR1 LNHDA, CDR2 SQIVND (reference sequence). The DNA of the CDR3 is TGTGCCAGTAGTATAGCCGGGACTCTAGCCAAAAACATTCAGTACTTC. Its protein is CASSIAGTLAKNIQYF. Full variable domain (remainder filled in from reference TRBV19 and TRBJ2-4): DGGITQSPKYLFRKEGQNVTLSCEQNLNHDAMYWYRQDPGQGLRLIYYSQIVNDFQKGDIAEGYSVSREKKESFPLTVTSAQKNPTAFYLCASSIAGTLAKNIQYFGAGTRLSVL.

The chain combines TRBV20-1 with TRBJ1-3; D is uncertain. V gave up 3 bases and J gave up 2 bases, with 8 bases separating them. The CDR3 spans 13 residues. CDR1 and CDR2 (germline): DFQATT, SNEGSKA (reference sequence). DNA of the CDR3: TGCAGTGCTAGTAACAGTCCTGGAAACACCATATATTTT. Encoded protein: CSASNSPGNTIYF.

The CDR3 DNA sequence: TGCGCCAGCAGTTCCGGGACACCATCCTACTCTGGAAACACCATATATTTT. It yields the protein CASSSGTPSYSGNTIYF. The V call is TRBV23-1, the J call TRBJ1-3; D might be TRBD1 (6 bases). TRBV23-1 is placed among ORFs of uncertain function. The CDR3 is 17 amino acids. Between the trimmed V and J ends, which lost 5 bases and 0 bases, there was a span of 17 bases.

This clone has just a few counts. This chain connects TRBV6-5 to TRBJ1-2, with 11 bases lining up with TRBD1. V was pared by 8 bases and J by 2 bases, with 7 bases of the junction left unmatched. The CDR3 runs to 15 residues. Germline CDR1 is MNHEY and CDR2 is SVGAGI. The CDR3 DNA reads as TGTGCCAGCGGACAGGGGGCCGATGGGAACTATGGCTACACCTTC. Protein sequence: CASGQGADGNYGYTF.

The chain carries TRBV9 and TRBJ1-6, with 7 bases identical to TRBD1. V shed 4 bases, J shed 7 bases, and the junction held 17 bases outside the gene matches. The CDR3 covers 18 residues. The germline CDR1 and CDR2 sequences are SGDLS and YYNGEE. Written as DNA, the CDR3 is TGTGCCAGCAGCTCGGGACAGCTGCTTTCCCTCTCCAATTCACCCCTCCACTTT. Translation: CASSSGQLLSLSNSPLHF.

The chain uses TRBV5-8 and TRBJ1-2; D not resolved. The CDR3 has 12 residues. The germline CDR1 and CDR2 sequences are SGHTS and YDEGEE. The germline V and J ends were trimmed by 1 base and 4 bases, with 5 bases remaining between them. CDR3 bases: TGTGCCAGCAGCTTGATCCTCTATGGCTACACCTTC. Amino acids: CASSLILYGYTF.

The chain has TRBV19 and TRBJ1-5; tentative D call: TRBD1 (5 bases). CDR1 LNHDA and CDR2 SQIVND come from the germline V gene (reference sequence). The CDR3 has 13 amino acids. The V end was cut by 5 bases, the J end by 7 bases, with 12 bases between. CDR3 nucleotide sequence: TGTGCCAGTAGTGGGGGACGGGGGCAGCCCCAGCATTTT. This gives the protein CASSGGRGQPQHF.

Written as DNA, the CDR3 is TGTGCCAGCACTCGGAACACCGGGGAGCTGTTTTTT. It specifies CASTRNTGELFF. The rearrangement joins TRBV5-4 to TRBJ2-2; no definite D call. V lost 6 bases and J lost 1, with 4 bases in between. The CDR3 runs to 12 residues. CDR1 SGHNT and CDR2 YYREEE come from the germline V gene (reference sequence).

V usage is TRBV5-1 and J usage is TRBJ1-5; no definite D call. The V and J ends lost 4 bases and 3 bases respectively, with 8 bases between them. CDR3 length: 13 residues. Germline V lookup: CDR1 SGHRS, CDR2 YFSETQ. The CDR3 sequence: CASSGGDNQPQHF. DNA of the CDR3: TGCGCCAGCAGCGGCGGGGACAATCAGCCCCAGCATTTT.